Sequencing of this TCR beta chain was carried out in a study of blood T cells in healthy people across ages (dated by TCRdb to between 2014 and 2016). Notes on the research overall: In model experiments, template switching captured roughly one uniquely barcoded TCR beta cDNA molecule for every two T cells. Age-related changes in TCR beta repertoire diversity were measured in the study by deep sequencing normalized with unique cDNA molecular identifiers. Donors were grouped into four age groups: young (average roughly 15 years), middle-aged (about 38), aged (62) and long-lived (approximately 75). To avoid experimental bias, donors of different ages were randomly spread across the sequencing lanes. Using the same blood draw, the study looked at two additional independent replicas of 1 million unique cDNA reads for two donors, one aged 18 to 30 and the other aged 80 or older.

Study-wide conclusions, independent of this receptor: The long-lived group showed more naive CD4+ T cells, fewer expanded clones and increased TCR diversity than the aged group, suggesting age selection. Donor CMV infection status was unknown, potentially confounding age-related changes in expanded clonotypes. Bulk unsorted PBMC profiling prevented conclusive comparison of naive and antigen-experienced compartments. As age increased, observed TCR beta diversity per million T cells dropped in a roughly linear way, and a significant reduction was already evident by age 40. Estimates of total diversity from one million sequenced T cells were regarded as lower bounds and underestimates. Observed TCR beta diversity correlated strongly with the percentage of naive T cells measured by flow cytometry.

Donors were 35 to 40 systemically healthy Caucasian individuals from Russia aged roughly 6 to 95 years. Approximately 9 milliliters of peripheral blood were collected from each donor into EDTA-treated Vacutainer tubes. Ficoll-Paque density-gradient centrifugation was used to isolate PBMCs, with at least 7 million obtained per sample. Total RNA, at least 6 micrograms per sample, was extracted from PBMCs with Trizol reagent. The percentages of naive CD45RAhigh/CD27high T cells were determined by flow cytometry on a PBMC aliquot from every donor. Counted from cysteine to phenylalanine, this CDR3 has 16 amino acids. Only the CDR3 portion is preserved as DNA: 48 bases, with reading frame beginning at the first base. Per the germline V gene, SGHAT is the CDR1 and FQNNGV is the CDR2. Trimmed from V: 0 bases; trimmed from J: 2 bases; junction bases lacking a gene match: 4. For this clonotype: Its antigen target is currently unknown. No much larger clonotype is one base removed from it; base qualities were not supplied.

Library preparation used 5' RACE. The sequencer was an Illumina HiSeq 2500. A second PCR of about 6 to 12 cycles was run with a J-beta primer mix and a sample-barcoded 5' primer. A unique molecular identifier was introduced onto each TCR beta cDNA molecule by a template-switch 5' adaptor carrying 12 random nucleotides. Each sample yielded at least 2.5 million CDR3-containing paired-end reads. All of the RNA was converted into first-strand cDNA using the Mint cDNA synthesis kit, with a TRBC-specific oligonucleotide serving as the primer. All cDNA was treated with uracil-DNA glycosylase and then went through a first 18-cycle PCR with the universal primers M1SS and BC2_uni_R. For the original study's pipeline: Each sample was normalized by randomly selecting 1 million high-quality reads, each carrying a distinct molecular identifier. Instead of being binned into consensus sequences, reads with shared molecular identifiers were discarded. CDR3 identification, clonotype clustering and error correction used MiTCR with a Q25 quality threshold and the strictest error-elimination algorithm. Lower-bound total TCR beta diversity was estimated with a nonparametric unseen species model using Euler transformation. TCRdb's own reprocessing of the public reads used fastp at Q25 and MiXCR and kept productive beta chains. Each CDR3 protein gets just one entry, which takes the most common genes and DNA from the rows behind it. TCRdb, not the authors, supplied the V and J calls. The sample records 1,500,000 or so distinct CDR3 sequences, 35% to 45% of which are singletons. Jointly, the top ten make up about 4% of the sample.

The sequence is built from TRBV11-2 and TRBJ2-1; the central 7 bases match TRBD2. The sequence was obtained from a woman younger than 35 in good health. The source material was blood. The nucleotides read TGTGCCAGCAGCTTAGAACTAGCGAGTACCTACAATGAGCAGTTCTTC. Its amino acids are CASSLELASTYNEQFF.